This T cell receptor (beta chain) was obtained from a study of identical twins. TCRdb reanalysed the 5' RACE reads using MiXCR and keeps one entry per CDR3 protein. This table holds 400,000 to 550,000 distinct CDR3 sequences, 20% to 25% found once. The same specimen was also included in a second study, on T cells expressing NK-cell markers.

Sequenced: CD4+ T cells sorted from blood. The receptor was derived from a woman under 30 in good health.

CDR3 sequence (DNA): TGTGCCAGCAGCCGGACTAGCGGACCCATCCACGAGCAGTACTTC. Its protein product is CASSRTSGPIHEQYF. The rearrangement joins TRBV11-2 to TRBJ2-7; 10 bases map to TRBD2. In germline, CDR1 is SGHAT, CDR2 FQNNGV. The CDR3 has 15 residues. J lost 5 bases, V lost 5 bases, and 9 bases had no gene match.